These 7 T cell receptor beta chains were all obtained from the same sample, sequenced in a study of blood T cell repertoires in COVID-19. Sequencing was performed with immunoSEQ multiplex PCR; in TCRdb, only in-frame clones are kept and a portion is missing. The repertoire has some 170,000 clones, more than 75% of them found once; the top ten carry roughly 7.8%. The sequenced sample consisted of peripheral blood. Source of these receptors: a woman in her fifties or sixties with active or convalescent COVID-19.

CDR3 DNA: TGTGCCAGCAGCCGAGGGGGCTGGGAGACCCAGTACTTC. It specifies CASSRGGWETQYF. The rearrangement joins TRBV11-1 to TRBJ2-5, with 7 bases identical to TRBD1. Unmatched junction bases numbered 5, after V lost 5 bases and J lost 5 bases. Germline V lookup: CDR1 SGHAT, CDR2 FQDESV (reference sequence). The CDR3 length is 13 residues.

With regard to this clone: Mismatch with germline at one junction end may stem from a read error. The chain links TRBV6-5 to TRBJ2-3; 9 positions agree with TRBD1. CDR1 and CDR2 (germline): MNHEY, SVGAGI. The CDR3 sequence is 14 residues long. The CDR3 protein is CAGRRTGVTDTQYF. In DNA, the CDR3 is TGTGCCGGCAGGAGGACAGGGGTGACAGATACGCAGTATTTT.

The chain combines TRBV14 with TRBJ1-2; 10 bases line up with TRBD1. Germline CDR1 is SGHDN and CDR2 is FVKESK. With V trimmed by 1 base and J by 4 bases, 21 bases remained unmatched. The CDR3 runs to 21 residues. The DNA of the CDR3 is TGTGCCAGCAGCCAAGTCGAGGGGACAGGGGCAGACTTGCCTATACTCTATGGCTACACCTTC. Its protein is CASSQVEGTGADLPILYGYTF.

V is TRBV19 and J is TRBJ1-2, with a tentative D call TRBD1 (5 bases). The CDR3 has 15 residues. V was shortened by 0 bases and J by 5 bases, with 13 bases between the two germline ends. Germline lookup yields CDR1 LNHDA and CDR2 SQIVND (reference sequence). The CDR3 loop is CASSIEGLGLYGYTF. The CDR3, as DNA: TGTGCCAGTAGTATAGAAGGTCTGGGGCTTTATGGCTACACCTTC.

The chain employs TRBV5-1 and TRBJ1-1; D gene unclear. Germline lookup yields CDR1 SGHRS and CDR2 YFSETQ. The CDR3 length is 14 residues. V was cut by 2 bases and J by 4 bases, with 12 bases left in between. The CDR3 coding sequence is TGCGCCAGCAGCTTAGATCGGGGAGGCACTGAAGCTTTCTTT. The encoded protein is CASSLDRGGTEAFF. Using reference TRBV5-1 and TRBJ1-1 for the parts outside the CDR3, the full variable domain is KAGVTQTPRYLIKTRGQQVTLSCSPISGHRSVSWYQQTPGQGLQFLFEYFSETQRNKGNFPGRFSGRQFSNSRSEMNVSTLELGDSALYLCASSLDRGGTEAFFGQGTRLTVV.

The rearrangement links TRBV5-5 to TRBJ1-5; TRBD1 aligns across 7 bases. The length of the CDR3 is 16 residues. CDR1 and CDR2 from the germline V gene are SGHKS and YYEKEE (reference sequence). Trimming took 0 bases from V and 2 from J; bases not matched to a gene: 5. The CDR3 here is CASSLGQGAGNQPQHF. As DNA, the CDR3 is TGTGCCAGCAGCTTGGGACAGGGAGCAGGCAATCAGCCCCAGCATTTT.

The rearrangement joins TRBV5-1 to TRBJ1-1; D not resolved. CDR3 length equals 13 residues. V was cut by 4 bases and J by 0 bases, with 7 bases left in between. CDR1 SGHRS and CDR2 YFSETQ come from the germline V gene. CDR3 loop: CASSPGVNTEAFF. The CDR3 DNA is TGCGCCAGCAGCCCCGGGGTGAACACTGAAGCTTTCTTT.